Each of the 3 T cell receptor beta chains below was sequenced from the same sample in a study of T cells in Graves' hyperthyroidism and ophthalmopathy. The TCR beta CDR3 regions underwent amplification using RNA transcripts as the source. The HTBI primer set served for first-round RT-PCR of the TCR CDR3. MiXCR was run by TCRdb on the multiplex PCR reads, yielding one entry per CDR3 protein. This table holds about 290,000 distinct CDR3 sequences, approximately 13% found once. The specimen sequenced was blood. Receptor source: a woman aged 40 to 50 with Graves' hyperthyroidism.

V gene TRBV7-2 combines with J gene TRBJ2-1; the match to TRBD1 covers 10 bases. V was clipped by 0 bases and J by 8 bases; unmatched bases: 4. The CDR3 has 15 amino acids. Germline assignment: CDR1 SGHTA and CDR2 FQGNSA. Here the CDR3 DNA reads TGTGCCAGCAGCTTAGCGGGACAGGGGTTGGATGAGCAGTTCTTC. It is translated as CASSLAGQGLDEQFF. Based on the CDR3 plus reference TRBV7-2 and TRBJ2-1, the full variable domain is GAGVSQSPSNKVTEKGKDVELRCDPISGHTALYWYRQSLGQGLEFLIYFQGNSAPDKSGLPSDRFSAERTGGSVSTLTIQRTQQEDSAVYLCASSLAGQGLDEQFFGPGTRLTVL.

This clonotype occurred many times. For the CDR3, the DNA is TGCAGCGTTGTACAGGGTTACGACACTGAAGCTTTCTTT. This codes for CSVVQGYDTEAFF. The V and J genes are TRBV29-1 and TRBJ1-1; maybe TRBD1 (6 bases). From germline, CDR1 is SQVTM and CDR2 ANQGSEA. The CDR3 runs to 13 residues. V was cut by 4 bases and J by 3 bases, with 12 bases left in between.

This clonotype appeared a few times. This CDR3 reads CASSLVPNYGYTF. CDR3 nucleotides: TGTGCCAGCAGCTTGGTTCCGAACTATGGCTACACCTTC. The gene calls are TRBV5-4 and TRBJ1-2; D unresolved. V lost 0 bases, J lost 2 bases, and 5 bases lay in between. This CDR3 is built from 13 residues. CDR1 is SGHNT and CDR2 is YYREEE in the germline V gene (reference sequence).